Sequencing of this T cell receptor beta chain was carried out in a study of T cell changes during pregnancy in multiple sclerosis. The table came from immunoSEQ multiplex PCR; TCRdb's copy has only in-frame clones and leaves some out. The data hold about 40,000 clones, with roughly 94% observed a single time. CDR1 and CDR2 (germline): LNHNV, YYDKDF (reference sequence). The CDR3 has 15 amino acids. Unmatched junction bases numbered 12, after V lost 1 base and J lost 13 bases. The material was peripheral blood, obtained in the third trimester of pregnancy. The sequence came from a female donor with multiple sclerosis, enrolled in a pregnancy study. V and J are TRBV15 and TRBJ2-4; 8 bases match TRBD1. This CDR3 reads CATSRGDRSTKFQYF. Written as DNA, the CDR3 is TGTGCCACCAGCAGAGGGGACAGGTCGACTAAATTCCAGTACTTC.